This T cell receptor (beta chain) came from a study of blood T cell repertoires in COVID-19. Looking at the study overall: Donors in the United States, Italy and Spain gave samples during acute or convalescent COVID-19. PBMCs, B-cell-depleted T cells, or T cells were the source of the cDNA or gDNA that made up the material.

Seattle patients were enrolled while actively infected and followed longitudinally. TCRdb's copy holds only in-frame clones and misses some; the assay was immunoSEQ multiplex PCR. The table includes approximately 150,000 clones, about nine tenths detected once. CDR1 and CDR2 (germline): MNHEY, SVGEGT. This CDR3 spans 14 amino acids. The ends were cut back, 7 bases at V and 3 bases at J, with 16 bases in the middle. Input material: peripheral blood. This chain uses TRBV6-2 or TRBV6-3 with TRBJ2-7; unclear D gene. This receptor was taken from a young man with COVID-19, enrolled during active disease. CDR3 nucleotides: TGTGCCAGCACCCCCCAGACTGACTTCTACGAGCAGTACTTC. Protein product: CASTPQTDFYEQYF.